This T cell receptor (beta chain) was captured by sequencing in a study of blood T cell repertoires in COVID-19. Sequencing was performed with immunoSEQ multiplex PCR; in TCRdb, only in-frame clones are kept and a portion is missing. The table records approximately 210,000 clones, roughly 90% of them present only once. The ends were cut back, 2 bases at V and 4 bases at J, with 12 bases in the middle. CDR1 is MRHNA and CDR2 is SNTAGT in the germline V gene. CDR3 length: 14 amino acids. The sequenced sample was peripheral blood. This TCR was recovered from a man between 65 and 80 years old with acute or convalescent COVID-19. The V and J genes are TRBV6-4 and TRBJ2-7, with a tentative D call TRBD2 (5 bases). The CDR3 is CASSDPSSGYEQYF. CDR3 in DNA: TGTGCCAGCAGTGACCCTAGCTCGGGGTACGAGCAGTACTTC.